The 17 T cell receptor beta chains presented below share a single source sample, sequenced in a study of blood T cell repertoires in COVID-19. Profiling relied on immunoSEQ multiplex PCR, and the TCRdb table lists in-frame clones only, not all of them. The sample has approximately 94,000 clones; 70% to 85% are singletons. The specimen was peripheral blood. These receptors all stem from a man aged 55 to 69 with acute or convalescent COVID-19.

The V call is TRBV6-5, the J call TRBJ2-1; TRBD1 agrees at 7 bases. This CDR3 is built from 15 residues. The germline CDR1 and CDR2 sequences are MNHEY and SVGAGI. Trimming cost V 2 bases and J 4 bases; bases outside gene matches: 5. The chain's CDR3 is CASSYDRAIYNEQFF. In DNA form, the CDR3 reads TGTGCCAGCAGTTACGACAGGGCCATATACAATGAGCAGTTCTTC.

The chain couples TRBV29-1 to TRBJ1-2, with TRBD1 matching over 8 bases. The CDR3 has 14 amino acids. The V segment lost 4 bases and the J segment 4 bases; nucleotides outside the gene matches: 8. Germline V gene sequence: CDR1 SQVTM, CDR2 ANQGSEA. The CDR3 DNA follows: TGCAGCGTTGTATTAAGGGACAGGATCTATGGCTACACCTTC. Translation gives CSVVLRDRIYGYTF.

This clone turned up a few times. The chain joins TRBV6-4 to TRBJ2-1, with D possibly TRBD1 on 5 matching bases. Trimming pared 5 bases from V and 4 bases from J, leaving 18 bases between. The CDR3 length is 16 residues. Germline V gene data show CDR1 as MRHNA and CDR2 as SNTAGT. The CDR3 coding sequence is TGTGCCAGCAGTCCCGCGACAGAGAGAATTTACAATGAGCAGTTCTTC. Translated, it gives CASSPATERIYNEQFF.

This rearrangement joins TRBV4-3 to TRBJ2-1; 8 nucleotides match TRBD1. Germline V gene lookup returns CDR1 LGHNA and CDR2 YSLEER. This CDR3 spans 18 amino acids. Unmatched junction bases numbered 17, after V lost 4 bases and J lost 6 bases. CDR3: CASSPELFRTGLINEQFF. The DNA for the CDR3 is TGCGCCAGCAGCCCCGAACTCTTCCGGACAGGGCTGATCAATGAGCAGTTCTTC.

The chain uses TRBV5-1 and TRBJ1-3, with D unclear. V was trimmed by 4 bases and J by 4 bases, leaving 18 bases between them. Germline CDR1 is SGHRS and CDR2 is YFSETQ. This CDR3 spans 16 amino acids. CDR3 DNA: TGCGCCAGCAGCCTGGATGGGTCCCCGGGGGGAAACACCATATATTTT. It translates to CASSLDGSPGGNTIYF.

The chain recombines TRBV11-1 with TRBJ2-7; tentatively, D is TRBD2 (5 bases). CDR3 length equals 14 residues. Trimming cost V 4 bases and J 3 bases, with 13 bases left between them. CDR1 is SGHAT, CDR2 FQDESV, per germline (reference sequence). The CDR3 nucleotides read TGTGCCAGCAGCTCCTCCGGGAACCACTACGAGCAGTACTTC. As protein: CASSSSGNHYEQYF.

The rearrangement links TRBV5-4 to TRBJ1-5; 8 nucleotides align to TRBD1. The germline CDR1 and CDR2 sequences are SGHNT and YYREEE (reference sequence). The V gene end was trimmed by 4 bases and the J gene end by 5 bases; junction bases not matched to a gene: 5. The CDR3 has 14 residues. The CDR3 region has the DNA TGTGCCAGCAGCCGAGACAGGGGCCATCAGCCCCAGCATTTT. Residues: CASSRDRGHQPQHF.

A single count supports this clone. This chain joins TRBV19 and TRBJ1-2; 8 nucleotides match TRBD1. V shed 8 bases and J 5 bases; nucleotides not matched to a gene: 13. This CDR3 has 15 residues. Germline CDR1 LNHDA, CDR2 SQIVND (reference sequence). The CDR3 bases are TGTGCCAGTGGGGGCAGGGGGCGCGGAGCTTATGGCTACACCTTC. It codes for CASGGRGRGAYGYTF.

The chain couples TRBV7-2 to TRBJ2-7, with TRBD1 matching over 9 bases. Germline CDR1 reads SGHTA; CDR2 reads FQGNSA. This CDR3 has 15 amino acids. The V gene end was trimmed by 1 base and the J gene end by 2 bases; junction bases not matched to a gene: 3. CDR3 bases: TGTGCCAGCAGCTTAGTGGGGACAGGGCCCTACGAGCAGTACTTC. It translates to CASSLVGTGPYEQYF. Drawing the rest from reference TRBV7-2 and TRBJ2-7, the complete variable domain is GAGVSQSPSNKVTEKGKDVELRCDPISGHTALYWYRQSLGQGLEFLIYFQGNSAPDKSGLPSDRFSAERTGGSVSTLTIQRTQQEDSAVYLCASSLVGTGPYEQYFGPGTRLTVT.

This chain links TRBV7-2 with TRBJ1-2; perhaps TRBD1 as D (5 bases). Trimming shortened V by 7 bases and J by 3 bases, and 21 bases separated the two germline ends. CDR3 size: 16 residues. The germline gives CDR1 SGHTA, CDR2 FQGNSA. The CDR3 region has the DNA TGTGCCAGCACCCCGGGGGGGACCCCCCGGTACTATGGCTACACCTTC. It encodes CASTPGGTPRYYGYTF. Using reference TRBV7-2 and TRBJ1-2 for the parts outside the CDR3, the full variable domain is GAGVSQSPSNKVTEKGKDVELRCDPISGHTALYWYRQSLGQGLEFLIYFQGNSAPDKSGLPSDRFSAERTGGSVSTLTIQRTQQEDSAVYLCASTPGGTPRYYGYTFGSGTRLTVV.

This clone was counted a few times. The chain carries TRBV6-2 or TRBV6-3 and TRBJ1-2, with D unclear. CDR1 and CDR2 (germline): MNHEY, SVGEGT. CDR3 length equals 12 residues. With 2 bases removed from V and 8 bases from J, the gap between germline ends came to 9 bases. CDR3: CASSYEGWGYTF. In DNA form, the CDR3 reads TGTGCCAGCAGTTACGAGGGCTGGGGCTACACCTTC.

The gene calls are TRBV19 and TRBJ2-2, with 9 nucleotides matching TRBD2. The V and J ends lost 7 bases and 7 bases, in that order; junction bases with no gene match: 7. Germline lookup yields CDR1 LNHDA and CDR2 SQIVND (reference sequence). The CDR3 loop spans 14 amino acids. CDR3: CASMRGGAFGELFF. As DNA, the CDR3 is TGTGCCAGTATGCGCGGGGGGGCGTTCGGGGAGCTGTTTTTT.

This clone was observed a single time. The rearrangement uses TRBV20-1 and TRBJ2-2, with TRBD1 matching over 7 bases. The CDR3 contains 15 residues. Germline CDR1 is DFQATT and CDR2 is SNEGSKA (reference sequence). V dropped 3 bases and J dropped 6; count of bases not matched to a gene: 10. CDR3 sequence reads: CSASFVAGGSGELFF. The CDR3 DNA sequence: TGCAGTGCTAGTTTTGTGGCAGGGGGTTCCGGGGAGCTGTTTTTT.

This chain links TRBV19 with TRBJ2-1; 8 bases align to TRBD1. The CDR3 loop spans 17 amino acids. CDR1 and CDR2 from the germline V gene are LNHDA and SQIVND (reference sequence). The trim removed 4 bases at V and 0 bases at J, leaving 8 bases unmatched. DNA of the CDR3: TGTGCCAGTAGTAAGACAGGGCAGGGGGCCTCCTACAATGAGCAGTTCTTC. It encodes CASSKTGQGASYNEQFF.

Points on this clone: Relative to the germline gene, one junction end is altered; a read error may explain this. The chain recombines TRBV3-1 (or the pseudogene TRBV3-2) with TRBJ1-2, with unresolved D. The CDR3 consists of 12 residues. CDR1 and CDR2 from the germline V gene are LGHDT and YNNKEL (reference sequence). The CDR3 DNA follows: TGTGCCAGCAGCCAAGTGTCGGGGTGGCCCGCCTTC. Amino acids: CASSQVSGWPAF.

The chain has TRBV18 and TRBJ1-5; 12 nucleotides match TRBD1. Per germline, CDR1 KGHSH and CDR2 LQKENI. V trimming: 0 bases; J trimming: 6 bases; junction bases outside the gene matches: 3. This CDR3 comprises 16 residues. The CDR3 sequence: CASSPPGTGGGQPQHF. The CDR3, as DNA: TGTGCCAGCTCACCACCGGGGACAGGGGGCGGTCAGCCCCAGCATTTT. Drawing the rest from reference TRBV18 and TRBJ1-5, the complete variable domain is NAGVMQNPRHLVRRRGQEARLRCSPMKGHSHVYWYRQLPEEGLKFMVYLQKENIIDESGMPKERFSAEFPKEGPSILRIQQVVRGDSAAYFCASSPPGTGGGQPQHFGDGTRLSIL.

This chain joins TRBV5-1 and TRBJ1-1; D is unclear. This CDR3 is 13 amino acids long. In germline, CDR1 is SGHRS, CDR2 YFSETQ. V was trimmed by 5 bases and J by 0 bases, leaving 8 bases between them. DNA of the CDR3: TGCGCCAGCAGGGAGGGTTTGAACACTGAAGCTTTCTTT. This encodes CASREGLNTEAFF.